Below are 2 T cell receptor beta chains sequenced from a single sample in a study of control samples from healthy donors and cancer patients. The assay was immunoSEQ multiplex PCR, and TCRdb's table has in-frame clones only and misses some. This sample has about 34,000 clones, with 86% found just once. Sequenced: PBMCs. Source of these receptors: a middle-aged woman with lung cancer.

J is TRBJ1-6 and V is TRBV11-3; D is uncertain. The CDR3 sequence is 15 residues long. Germline loops: CDR1 SGHNT, CDR2 YENEEA. Trimming left V 2 bases short and J 5 bases short, with 10 bases between. The chain's CDR3 is CASSLRRRDNSPLHF. CDR3 sequence (DNA): TGTGCCAGCAGCTTACGTCGGCGGGATAATTCACCCCTCCACTTT.

The CDR3 DNA follows: TGTGCCGAACCAGGTGGAGCAGATACGCAGTATTTT. Translating it yields CAEPGGADTQYF. This sequence joins TRBV11-2 and TRBJ2-3; D is ambiguous. The CDR3 contains 12 residues. The germline gives CDR1 SGHAT, CDR2 FQNNGV. V dropped 11 bases and J dropped 4 bases, with 13 bases sitting between them.